These 31 T cell receptor beta chains came from one sample sequenced in a study of spatial heterogeneity in lung cancer. Time point: sample taken at primary tumor resection. Whole RNA, isolated from tumor, nontumor lung or frozen PBMC, was sequenced without prior sorting. TCRdb fed the 5' RACE reads into MiXCR, producing one record per CDR3 protein. The top ten hold more than 40% of the sample, which has about 7,800 distinct CDR3 sequences, 7.5% to 10% seen once. Sample: PBMCs, taken at surgery. The receptors come from a male donor with early-stage non-small cell lung cancer.

Remarks on this clonotype: The library was designed around alpha chains, so this beta chain is a stray read whose abundance carries little weight. V and J are TRBV4-1 and TRBJ2-1; D gene ambiguous. Germline V lookup: CDR1 MGHRA, CDR2 YSYEKL. Trimming removed 4 bases from V and 3 bases from J, with 10 bases in between. The CDR3 is 14 amino acids. In DNA form, the CDR3 reads TGCGCCAGCAGCCCCTACGACCGCTACAATGAGCAGTTCTTC. Amino acid sequence: CASSPYDRYNEQFF.

This clonotype was seen ten or more times. This beta chain is a stray read from a library made for alpha chains; its abundance is not meaningful. The chain is built from TRBV20-1 and TRBJ2-2; tentatively, D is TRBD2 (5 bases). Trimming removed 6 bases at V and 4 bases at J, with 15 bases between. The CDR3 consists of 14 residues. Germline lookup yields CDR1 DFQATT and CDR2 SNEGSKA (reference sequence). CDR3 protein: CSAAFGSGTGELFF. The CDR3 region has the DNA TGCAGTGCCGCTTTTGGGAGTGGCACCGGGGAGCTGTTTTTT.

This clonotype was observed many times. This beta chain lies outside the target of a library built for alpha chains; its clone size means little. The V and J genes are TRBV28 and TRBJ2-1, with 14 bases that match TRBD2. The junction had 9 bases not matched to a gene; V was cut back by 5 bases and J by 9 bases. This CDR3 is built from 16 residues. Germline CDR1 is MDHEN and CDR2 is SYDVKM. Written as DNA, the CDR3 is TGTGCCAGCAGTCCACCGGGACTAGCGGGAGTTGGTGAGCAGTTCTTC. It is translated as CASSPPGLAGVGEQFF.

By share, this clonotype counts as medium-sized. This beta chain is off target for a library built for alpha chains, so its abundance means little. The gene calls are TRBV29-1 and TRBJ1-2; 7 bases are a match to TRBD1. The CDR3 covers 12 residues. Germline trimming cut 7 bases from V and 4 bases from J; bases unmatched to any gene: 6. Per the germline V gene, CDR1 is SQVTM and CDR2 is ANQGSEA. The CDR3 reads CSALQGTYGYTF. For the CDR3, the DNA is TGCAGCGCACTACAGGGGACCTATGGCTACACCTTC.

The sample holds many counts of this clonotype. Within a library made for alpha chains, this beta chain is off target, and its count is uninformative. The gene calls are TRBV5-1 and TRBJ2-1; 9 positions match TRBD2. CDR3 length equals 16 residues. Looked up from germline, CDR1 is SGHRS and CDR2 is YFSETQ. V gave up 1 base and J gave up 8 bases; unmatched junction bases: 10. The CDR3 nucleotides read TGCGCCAGCAGCTTGTCTGTTGCGGGAGGGCCCTATGAGCAGTTCTTC. Protein product: CASSLSVAGGPYEQFF.

This clonotype was picked up many times. With the library built for alpha chains, this beta chain is off target and its frequency is not meaningful. The chain employs TRBV29-1 and TRBJ2-7; 7 nucleotides agree with TRBD2. This CDR3 comprises 13 residues. The trim removed 4 bases at V and 2 bases at J, leaving 5 bases unmatched. CDR1 SQVTM and CDR2 ANQGSEA come from the germline V gene. In DNA form, the CDR3 reads TGCAGCGTTGGAAGCAGCGGGGCCTACGAGCAGTACTTC. This sequence encodes CSVGSSGAYEQYF.

This clonotype was detected ten times or more. This beta chain is off target for a library built for alpha chains, so its abundance means little. J is TRBJ2-2 and V is TRBV6-2 or TRBV6-3; TRBD1 aligns across 12 bases. CDR3 length: 15 amino acids. Germline V CDR1 and CDR2: MNHEY, SVGEGT. Losses at the gene ends were 6 bases for V and 7 bases for J; bases not matched to a gene: 6. The CDR3 is CASRTGTGGFGELFF. The DNA for the CDR3 is TGTGCCAGCAGAACCGGGACAGGGGGCTTCGGGGAGCTGTTTTTT.

This clonotype has at least ten counts. This beta chain is a stray read from a library made for alpha chains; its abundance is not meaningful. The chain joins TRBV4-2 to TRBJ2-5; 11 bases match TRBD2. With V trimmed by 3 bases and J by 2 bases, 5 bases remained unmatched. This CDR3 spans 16 amino acids. CDR1 and CDR2 from the germline V gene are LGHNA and YNFKEQ. The CDR3 DNA reads as TGTGCCAGCAGCCACGAGGGGACTAGCGGACAAGAGACCCAGTACTTC. Protein product: CASSHEGTSGQETQYF.

This clonotype has a count of ten or more. Since the library was made to target alpha chains, this beta chain is a stray read and its abundance is not meaningful. The V and J genes are TRBV7-2 and TRBJ2-7; D unresolved. Trimming shortened V by 0 bases and J by 2 bases, and 5 bases separated the two germline ends. The CDR3 sequence is 13 residues long. Germline values: CDR1 SGHTA, CDR2 FQGNSA. The CDR3 bases are TGTGCCAGCAGCTTAGCTGGGGCCTACGAGCAGTACTTC. Translation gives CASSLAGAYEQYF. The full variable domain, in which reference TRBV7-2 and TRBJ2-7 provide the parts outside the CDR3, is GAGVSQSPSNKVTEKGKDVELRCDPISGHTALYWYRQSLGQGLEFLIYFQGNSAPDKSGLPSDRFSAERTGGSVSTLTIQRTQQEDSAVYLCASSLAGAYEQYFGPGTRLTVT.

This clonotype occurred many times. This beta chain came through as a stray read in a library set up for alpha chains, and its size says little. The CDR3 reads CASSPTSSYNEQFF. Here the CDR3 DNA reads TGTGCCAGCAGCCCGACCAGCTCCTACAATGAGCAGTTCTTC. V usage is TRBV7-8 and J usage is TRBJ2-1; D is undetermined. V was clipped by 5 bases and J by 0 bases, with 8 bases between them. This CDR3 comprises 14 residues. Germline V gene data show CDR1 as SGHVS and CDR2 as FQNEAQ.

Many counts were recorded for this clonotype. A library made for alpha chains picked up this beta chain off target, so its size means little. The chain joins TRBV24-1 to TRBJ2-3; D is undetermined. Germline CDR1 is KGHDR and CDR2 is SFDVKD. The CDR3 sequence is 12 residues long. V gave up 4 bases and J gave up 2 bases, with 3 bases separating them. The CDR3 reads CATSETTDTQYF. The DNA for the CDR3 is TGTGCCACCAGTGAAACCACAGATACGCAGTATTTT.

In its sample, this clonotype ranks as medium-sized. This beta chain represents an off-target read in a library built for alpha chains; its size is of limited meaning. The gene calls are TRBV28 and TRBJ1-5; D might be TRBD1 (5 bases). V was trimmed by 4 bases and J by 1 base, leaving 11 bases between them. Germline V lookup: CDR1 MDHEN, CDR2 SYDVKM. This CDR3 spans 15 amino acids. The CDR3 sequence: CASSSVGVSNQPQHF. The CDR3 DNA reads as TGTGCCAGCAGTTCGGTGGGGGTCAGCAATCAGCCCCAGCATTTT.

To note about this clonotype: This beta chain came through as a stray read in a library set up for alpha chains, and its size says little. The rearrangement links TRBV18 to TRBJ1-3; D may be TRBD1 (5 bases). The CDR3 runs 16 residues. Deletions cut 3 bases from V and 0 bases from J, with 12 bases between. Germline-derived CDR1 and CDR2 are KGHSH and LQKENI. The CDR3 DNA follows: TGTGCCAGCTCACCGGTGGAGGGGTACTCTGGAAACACCATATATTTT. This encodes CASSPVEGYSGNTIYF.

This clonotype was observed many times. A library prepared for alpha chains yielded this beta chain as an off-target read; its size is of little meaning. The chain uses TRBV5-1 and TRBJ2-7; D gene ambiguous. V dropped 0 bases and J dropped 0 bases, with 7 bases sitting between them. The CDR3 covers 14 residues. The germline gives CDR1 SGHRS, CDR2 YFSETQ. Here the CDR3 reads CASSLEASSYEQYF. CDR3 nucleotides: TGCGCCAGCAGCTTGGAGGCGAGCTCCTACGAGCAGTACTTC.

This clonotype occurred a few times. The junction shows a germline mismatch at one end, possibly a read error. This beta chain is an unintended read in a library built for alpha chains; its size means little. The gene calls are TRBV28 and TRBJ2-7, with 12 bases identical to TRBD2. The germline V gene encodes CDR1 MDHEN and CDR2 SYDVKM. The CDR3 is 16 residues long. Written as DNA, the CDR3 is TGTGCCAGCGGTTTCCCTATGACTAGCGGGAGCTACGAGCAGTACTTC. It translates to CASGFPMTSGSYEQYF. Full variable domain (remainder filled in from reference TRBV28 and TRBJ2-7): DVKVTQSSRYLVKRTGEKVFLECVQDMDHENMFWYRQDPGLGLRLIYFSYDVKMKEKGDIPEGYSVSREKKERFSLILESASTNQTSMYLCASGFPMTSGSYEQYFGPGTRLTVT.

This clonotype came up many times. In a library made to pick up alpha chains, this beta chain is a stray read with a size that means little. The chain uses TRBV7-3 and TRBJ1-1, with a weak D call TRBD1 (5 bases). The ends were cut back, 4 bases at V and 0 bases at J, with 6 bases in the middle. CDR3 length: 13 residues. CDR1 and CDR2 (germline): SGHTA, FQGTGA. CDR3 residues: CASSSDMNTEAFF. CDR3 sequence (DNA): TGTGCCAGCAGCTCGGACATGAACACTGAAGCTTTCTTT.

Note on this clonotype: Because the library targeted alpha chains, this beta chain is an off-target read whose size means little. This chain joins TRBV27 and TRBJ1-5; possibly TRBD1 for D (5 bases). The CDR3 runs to 15 residues. Germline V gene sequence: CDR1 MNHEY, CDR2 SMNVEV (reference sequence). Trimming removed 3 bases from V and 0 bases from J, with 9 bases in between. The CDR3 loop reads CASSFEGLSNQPQHF. The CDR3 nucleotides are TGTGCCAGCAGTTTTGAGGGGCTTAGCAATCAGCCCCAGCATTTT.

This clonotype was counted ten times or more. The library was prepared for alpha chains; this beta chain is a stray read, so its frequency means little. The rearrangement links TRBV11-2 to TRBJ2-2; 13 bases are shared with TRBD2. With 4 bases clipped from V and 6 bases from J, the junction kept 2 bases outside the gene matches. The V gene's germline CDR1 is SGHAT and CDR2 FQNNGV. The CDR3 spans 15 residues. The CDR3 bases are TGTGCCAGCAGCTCTGGACTAGCGGGAGCCGGGGAGCTGTTTTTT. It codes for CASSSGLAGAGELFF.

The table lists this clonotype with many counts. As an off-target read in a library built for alpha chains, this beta chain has a frequency of little significance. The gene calls are TRBV3-1 and TRBJ1-1, with 8 bases that match TRBD1. Germline V lookup: CDR1 LGHDT, CDR2 YNNKEL (reference sequence). V trimming: 4 bases; J trimming: 4 bases; junction bases outside the gene matches: 8. The CDR3 has 15 residues. The CDR3 protein is CASSRGQGGFTEAFF. The CDR3 DNA reads as TGTGCCAGCAGCCGAGGACAGGGAGGATTCACTGAAGCTTTCTTT. Variable domain in full (rest from reference TRBV3-1 and TRBJ1-1): DTAVSQTPKYLVTQMGNDKSIKCEQNLGHDTMYWYKQDSKKFLKIMFSYNNKELIINETVPNRFSPKSPDKAHLNLHINSLELGDSAVYFCASSRGQGGFTEAFFGQGTRLTVV.

This clonotype was seen ten or more times. This beta chain is an off-target read within a library intended for alpha chains, so its frequency means little. This chain uses TRBV4-2 with TRBJ2-3; TRBD2 aligns across 11 bases. Germline V lookup: CDR1 LGHNA, CDR2 YNFKEQ. The CDR3 length is 15 residues. V shed 5 bases and J 6 bases; nucleotides not matched to a gene: 7. CDR3 nucleotide sequence: TGTGCCAGCAGCACGACTAGCGGGGAACGGGATACGCAGTATTTT. It encodes CASSTTSGERDTQYF.

In its sample, this clonotype was seen many times. This beta chain is a stray sequence in a library constructed for alpha chains; its clone size is not meaningful. The V call is TRBV6-4, the J call TRBJ2-1, with no clear D. The CDR3 is 16 amino acids. V lost 3 bases to trimming and J lost 4 bases, with 16 bases between them. Germline V gene data show CDR1 as MRHNA and CDR2 as SNTAGT. CDR3 DNA: TGTGCCAGCAGTGATTCAGGATCGTCTCTTTACAATGAGCAGTTCTTC. Its translation: CASSDSGSSLYNEQFF.

This clonotype was counted many times. With the library built for alpha chains, this beta chain is off target and its frequency is not meaningful. The chain uses TRBV2 and TRBJ2-7; no clear D. Per germline, CDR1 SNHLY and CDR2 FYNNEI. Trimming pared 1 base from V and 4 bases from J, leaving 5 bases between. CDR3 length: 12 amino acids. The CDR3 reads CASSEEVYEQYF. The CDR3 DNA is TGTGCCAGCAGTGAAGAGGTGTACGAGCAGTACTTC.

This clonotype was found many times. With the library built for alpha chains, this beta chain is off target and its frequency is not meaningful. This chain uses TRBV4-3 with TRBJ2-1, with D possibly matching TRBD1 (5 bases). The CDR3 runs 14 residues. The V gene's germline CDR1 is LGHNA and CDR2 YSLEER. V was trimmed by 0 bases and J by 9 bases, leaving 12 bases between them. In DNA form, the CDR3 reads TGCGCCAGCAGCCAAGATGGGGCTTCGCCTGAGCAGTTCTTC. This codes for CASSQDGASPEQFF.

In this sample, this clonotype turned up many times. As an off-target read in a library built for alpha chains, this beta chain has a frequency of little significance. The J gene is TRBJ2-1, the V gene TRBV4-3, with 9 bases identical to TRBD2. CDR1 and CDR2 (germline): LGHNA, YSLEER. CDR3 length: 16 residues. V lost 3 bases and J lost 3; bases outside the gene matches: 6. The CDR3 loop reads CASSQIAGANYNEQFF. The DNA for the CDR3 is TGCGCCAGCAGCCAGATAGCGGGAGCGAACTACAATGAGCAGTTCTTC.

Judged by abundance, this clonotype is medium-sized. This beta chain represents an off-target read in a library built for alpha chains; its size is of limited meaning. The DNA of the CDR3 is TGTGCCAGCAGTTTAATCGGTCCTGGGTACCAAGAGACCCAGTACTTC. Protein product: CASSLIGPGYQETQYF. The chain carries TRBV28 and TRBJ2-5; D is ambiguous. There are 16 residues in the CDR3. The germline V gene encodes CDR1 MDHEN and CDR2 SYDVKM. The ends were cut back, 2 bases at V and 0 bases at J, with 13 bases in the middle.

Many counts were recorded for this clonotype. The library was prepared for alpha chains; this beta chain is a stray read, so its frequency means little. V is TRBV4-1 and J is TRBJ2-2; TRBD1 aligns across 7 bases. The V gene's germline CDR1 is MGHRA and CDR2 YSYEKL. CDR3 length equals 16 residues. J gave up 9 bases and V 4 bases, and 14 bases lay outside the gene matches. The CDR3, as DNA: TGCGCCAGCAGCCGACTTACGTCAGGGGGAAAGAGGGAGCTGTTTTTT. It specifies CASSRLTSGGKRELFF.

A note on this clonotype: This beta chain is an unintended read in a library built for alpha chains; its size means little. The chain couples TRBV7-9 to TRBJ1-1, with D hard to call. V was clipped by 5 bases and J by 10 bases, with 11 bases between them. Germline V CDR1 and CDR2: SEHNR, FQNEAQ (reference sequence). This CDR3 contains 11 residues. DNA of the CDR3: TGTGCCAGCAGCCCTAGGCCAGGAGCTTTCTTT. It yields the protein CASSPRPGAFF.

This clonotype was detected many times. Found in a library prepared for alpha chains, this beta chain is an off-target read, and its abundance has little meaning. V and J are TRBV7-9 and TRBJ2-2; perhaps TRBD2 as D (6 bases). The CDR3 is made up of 14 amino acids. Deletions cut 4 bases from V and 5 bases from J, with 11 bases between. Germline V CDR1 and CDR2: SEHNR, FQNEAQ (reference sequence). The CDR3 spells CASSSGTGTGELFF. In DNA form, the CDR3 reads TGTGCCAGCAGCTCCGGGACTGGGACCGGGGAGCTGTTTTTT.

This clonotype occurred many times. This beta chain turned up in a library designed for alpha chains; as an off-target read, its abundance says little. The rearrangement joins TRBV6-2 or TRBV6-3 to TRBJ2-7, with no clear D. The V gene lost 2 bases and the J gene lost 4 bases, with 6 bases spanning the gap. The CDR3 runs to 12 residues. In germline, CDR1 is MNHEY, CDR2 SVGEGT. The DNA of the CDR3 is TGTGCCAGCAGTTACACCCGGTACGAGCAGTACTTC. It encodes CASSYTRYEQYF.

This clonotype was counted ten times or more. This beta chain is a stray read from a library made for alpha chains; its abundance is not meaningful. This chain uses TRBV7-2 with TRBJ2-3; 9 nucleotides agree with TRBD2. CDR3 size: 15 residues. Trimming cost V 5 bases and J 1 base; bases outside gene matches: 4. CDR1 SGHTA and CDR2 FQGNSA come from the germline V gene. The CDR3 DNA reads as TGTGCCAGCAGCCAACGGACTAGCGGCACAGATACGCAGTATTTT. Amino acid sequence: CASSQRTSGTDTQYF.

About this clonotype itself: This beta chain lies outside the target of a library built for alpha chains; its clone size means little. The chain is built from TRBV6-2 or TRBV6-3 and TRBJ1-1; 8 bases match TRBD1. Germline CDR1 and CDR2: MNHEY and SVGEGT. J gave up 8 bases and V 6 bases, and 5 bases lay outside the gene matches. CDR3 size: 12 residues. The CDR3 protein is CASSDRDREAFF. The CDR3 nucleotides read TGTGCCAGCAGCGACCGGGACAGGGAAGCTTTCTTT.